This T cell receptor (beta chain) was captured by sequencing in a study of control samples from healthy donors and cancer patients. In germline, CDR1 is SGHRS, CDR2 YFSETQ. The CDR3 has 15 residues. Sequenced by immunoSEQ multiplex PCR; TCRdb stores in-frame clones only, minus some. This sample has 45,000 to 70,000 clones, with approximately 89% found just once. Regarding this clone: Mismatch with germline at one junction end may stem from a read error.

This chain links TRBV5-1 with TRBJ1-5; D uncertain. Sequenced sample: PBMCs. This sequence was found in a man younger than 40 with colorectal cancer. The CDR3 DNA is TGCGCCAGCAGTTTGGACGGTCGTAGCAATCAGCCCCAGCATTTT. It encodes CASSLDGRSNQPQHF.